These 20 T cell receptor beta chains were sequenced from one sample in a study of T cell repertoires in cytomegalovirus infection. A single record per CDR3 protein comes from TCRdb applying MiXCR to the reads. The profile shows approximately 390,000 distinct CDR3 sequences, just under 35% of them singletons. No cognate antigen is known for these TCRs. The starting material was cultured PBMCs, obtained from culture after CMV antigen stimulation. The receptor source for this set is a human donor in good health (CMV status not recorded). Some clones in this sample may be carry-over from other donors' samples.

This clonotype turned up a few times. The genes are TRBV5-1 and TRBJ1-2; D gene uncertain. This CDR3 region has 14 residues. The V and J ends lost 0 bases and 3 bases respectively, with 9 bases between them. The germline gives CDR1 SGHRS, CDR2 YFSETQ. Here the CDR3 reads CASSLGMTHYGYTF. DNA for the CDR3: TGCGCCAGCAGCTTGGGTATGACTCACTATGGCTACACCTTC.

The chain has TRBV18 and TRBJ1-3, with 8 bases lining up with TRBD1. Germline CDR1 KGHSH, CDR2 LQKENI. The CDR3 runs to 15 residues. The V and J ends lost 0 bases and 5 bases, in that order; junction bases with no gene match: 3. Here the CDR3 DNA reads TGTGCCAGCTCACCACCGGGGGACAGGAGAAACACCATATATTTT. Its translation is CASSPPGDRRNTIYF.

This clonotype was seen more than once but under ten times. The chain carries TRBV7-9 and TRBJ1-2; D is unresolved. This CDR3 is built from 18 residues. V gave up 2 bases and J gave up 5 bases, with 24 bases separating them. Germline V gene data show CDR1 as SEHNR and CDR2 as FQNEAQ (reference sequence). The DNA of the CDR3 is TGTGCCAGCAGCTTACCCCTCAAAAGTAGGCGACCGGTATATGGCTACACCTTC. Its translation: CASSLPLKSRRPVYGYTF.

This clonotype came up a few times. This chain uses TRBV4-3 with TRBJ1-5, with a weak D call TRBD1 (6 bases). The V and J ends lost 4 bases and 5 bases respectively, with 12 bases between them. Germline CDR1 and CDR2: LGHNA and YSLEER. This CDR3 region has 14 residues. CDR3 DNA: TGCGCCAGCAGCCCTTCGAAGGGGGATCAGCCCCAGCATTTT. Protein sequence: CASSPSKGDQPQHF.

V gene TRBV19 combines with J gene TRBJ1-2; D gene uncertain. Trimming left V 9 bases short and J 0 bases short, with 26 bases between. Germline CDR1 is LNHDA and CDR2 is SQIVND (reference sequence). The CDR3 sequence is 18 residues long. CDR3 DNA: TGTGCCAGGGGCCCCTTCGCGGGCAGACGTCGTTCTAACTATGGCTACACCTTC. Protein: CARGPFAGRRRSNYGYTF. Supplemented by reference TRBV19 and TRBJ1-2, the full variable domain reads DGGITQSPKYLFRKEGQNVTLSCEQNLNHDAMYWYRQDPGQGLRLIYYSQIVNDFQKGDIAEGYSVSREKKESFPLTVTSAQKNPTAFYLCARGPFAGRRRSNYGYTFGSGTRLTVV.

This clonotype has more than one count but fewer than ten. This chain connects TRBV5-8 to TRBJ1-3, with D possibly matching TRBD1 (5 bases). This CDR3 contains 15 residues. V lost 3 bases and J 0 bases, leaving 10 bases between the germline ends. The germline CDR1 and CDR2 sequences are SGHTS and YDEGEE. The CDR3 DNA sequence: TGTGCCAGCAGCTCGGGACGGAGCTCTGGAAACACCATATATTTT. Encoded protein: CASSSGRSSGNTIYF. Combining the CDR3 with reference TRBV5-8 and TRBJ1-3 gives the whole variable domain EAGVTQSPTHLIKTRGQQATLRCSPISGHTSVYWYQQALGLGLQFLLWYDEGEERNRGNFPPRFSGRQFPNYSSELNVNALELEDSALYLCASSSGRSSGNTIYFGEGSWLTVV.

The sample holds a few counts of this clonotype. The gene calls are TRBV6-2 or TRBV6-3 and TRBJ2-5, with D perhaps matching TRBD2 (6 bases). From germline, CDR1 is MNHEY and CDR2 SVGEGT. The ends were cut back, 6 bases at V and 5 bases at J, with 19 bases in the middle. The CDR3 consists of 15 residues. CDR3 amino acids: CASRKGLRLRETQYF. For the CDR3, the DNA is TGTGCCAGCAGGAAGGGACTCCGTCTTCGGGAGACCCAGTACTTC.

This clonotype has just one count. V is TRBV19 and J is TRBJ2-1; a possible D gene is TRBD2 (5 bases). V shed 4 bases and J shed 4 bases, with 11 bases lying between them. Germline V gene sequence: CDR1 LNHDA, CDR2 SQIVND (reference sequence). This CDR3 spans 14 amino acids. The CDR3 nucleotides read TGTGCCAGTAGTAGGGTAGCGACGTACAATGAGCAGTTCTTC. Protein product: CASSRVATYNEQFF. Together with reference TRBV19 and TRBJ2-1, the CDR3 gives the full variable domain: DGGITQSPKYLFRKEGQNVTLSCEQNLNHDAMYWYRQDPGQGLRLIYYSQIVNDFQKGDIAEGYSVSREKKESFPLTVTSAQKNPTAFYLCASSRVATYNEQFFGPGTRLTVL.

A few counts support this clonotype. V gene TRBV7-2 combines with J gene TRBJ1-5; D not certain. V lost 1 base to trimming and J lost 0 bases, with 7 bases between them. The CDR3 consists of 15 residues. CDR1 and CDR2 (germline): SGHTA, FQGNSA. Here the CDR3 DNA reads TGTGCCAGCAGCTTAGGTCTCTCTAGCAATCAGCCCCAGCATTTT. Amino acid sequence: CASSLGLSSNQPQHF.

V gene TRBV27 combines with J gene TRBJ1-6; 8 bases are shared with TRBD1. With V trimmed by 4 bases and J by 6 bases, 2 bases remained unmatched. Germline CDR1 and CDR2: MNHEY and SMNVEV (reference sequence). The CDR3 has 14 residues. Here the CDR3 reads CASSWTGINSPLHF. CDR3 in DNA: TGTGCCAGCAGTTGGACAGGGATTAATTCACCCCTCCACTTT.

This clonotype was detected a few times. This rearrangement joins TRBV7-3 to TRBJ2-1, with 10 bases that match TRBD2. The CDR3 has 16 amino acids. From germline, CDR1 is SGHTA and CDR2 FQGTGA. V lost 3 bases to trimming and J lost 6 bases; unmatched junction nucleotides: 8. CDR3 bases: TGTGCCAGCAGCTTTGTAGCGGGAGGTCCCCTCAATGAGCAGTTCTTC. Translated, it gives CASSFVAGGPLNEQFF.

The V call is TRBV7-8, the J call TRBJ2-3; the D is unclear. The germline V and J ends were trimmed by 5 bases and 1 base, with 13 bases remaining between them. The germline gives CDR1 SGHVS, CDR2 FQNEAQ. The CDR3 runs to 15 residues. The CDR3 protein is CASSLGSAGTDTQYF. The CDR3 DNA follows: TGTGCCAGCAGCCTCGGAAGTGCCGGCACAGATACGCAGTATTTT.

This clonotype was seen many times. This chain links TRBV4-3 with TRBJ2-2; no clear D. Germline V CDR1 and CDR2: LGHNA, YSLEER. Trimming stripped 1 base from V and 0 bases from J, with 21 bases between. This CDR3 spans 20 amino acids. Written as DNA, the CDR3 is TGCGCCAGCAGCCAAGGTCCCTGGGGTAGCTTGGGCGCGAACACCGGGGAGCTGTTTTTT. Its protein product is CASSQGPWGSLGANTGELFF.

The chain employs TRBV2 and TRBJ2-3, with D tentatively TRBD2 (6 bases). Germline CDR1 is SNHLY and CDR2 is FYNNEI. The CDR3 has 15 amino acids. The ends were cut back, 7 bases at V and 1 base at J, with 15 bases in the middle. The CDR3 DNA follows: TGTGCCAGCAAAGAGGGACTGGCCCGCACAGATACGCAGTATTTT. Translation gives CASKEGLARTDTQYF. The full variable domain, with the rest looked up from reference TRBV2 and TRBJ2-3, is EPEVTQTPSHQVTQMGQEVILRCVPISNHLYFYWYRQILGQKVEFLVSFYNNEISEKSEIFDDQFSVERPDGSNFTLKIRSTKLEDSAMYFCASKEGLARTDTQYFGPGTRLTVL.

This clonotype was seen more than once but under ten times. The rearrangement joins TRBV5-4 to TRBJ1-1, with D perhaps TRBD1 (5 bases). The CDR3 has 16 amino acids. V was cut by 2 bases and J by 0 bases, with 14 bases left in between. Germline V gives CDR1 SGHNT, CDR2 YYREEE (reference sequence). CDR3 sequence reads: CASSFWAWGMNTEAFF. The CDR3 nucleotides read TGTGCCAGCAGCTTTTGGGCCTGGGGGATGAACACTGAAGCTTTCTTT.

Only a few counts were recorded for this clonotype. The chain carries TRBV28 and TRBJ2-5, with D perhaps TRBD2 (7 bases). Germline values: CDR1 MDHEN, CDR2 SYDVKM. The V and J ends lost 5 bases and 4 bases respectively, with 14 bases between them. This CDR3 contains 14 residues. The CDR3 region is CASSPRGAAETQYF. The CDR3 DNA reads as TGTGCCAGCAGTCCACGGGGGGCAGCAGAGACCCAGTACTTC.

This clonotype turned up a few times. The chain has TRBV7-2 and TRBJ1-6; the D gene is possibly TRBD1 (6 bases). With 1 base removed from V and 7 bases from J, the gap between germline ends came to 8 bases. The CDR3 sequence is 14 residues long. Germline CDR1 is SGHTA and CDR2 is FQGNSA. CDR3 sequence: CASSLEGGNSPLHF. The CDR3 DNA reads as TGTGCCAGCAGCTTAGAGGGGGGAAATTCACCCCTCCACTTT.

A few counts support this clonotype. V and J are TRBV4-1 and TRBJ2-1, with 12 bases that match TRBD2. J gave up 6 bases and V 2 bases, and 5 bases lay outside the gene matches. Germline CDR1 is MGHRA and CDR2 is YSYEKL. CDR3 size: 16 residues. The CDR3 DNA reads TGCGCCAGCAGCCAAAGACTAGCGGGAGACAGCAATGAGCAGTTCTTC. Its protein is CASSQRLAGDSNEQFF.

In this sample, this clonotype turned up many times. The gene calls are TRBV7-2 and TRBJ2-5; TRBD2 matches 8 bases. Per germline, CDR1 SGHTA and CDR2 FQGNSA. The CDR3 runs to 16 residues. V lost 5 bases to trimming and J lost 0 bases; unmatched junction nucleotides: 8. CDR3 DNA sequence: TGTGCCAGCAGCCGGCGGGGGGCAAGTTACCAAGAGACCCAGTACTTC. The encoded protein is CASSRRGASYQETQYF.

V is TRBV6-2 or TRBV6-3 and J is TRBJ2-3, with D uncertain. V was shortened by 0 bases and J by 5 bases, with 9 bases between the two germline ends. CDR1 is MNHEY, CDR2 SVGEGT, per germline. The CDR3 runs to 14 residues. This chain's CDR3 is CASSYSSSQDTQYF. The CDR3, as DNA: TGTGCCAGCAGTTACTCGTCTAGTCAAGATACGCAGTATTTT.